The T cell receptor beta chain described here comes from a study of blood T cell repertoires in COVID-19. Turning to the study itself: Sites across the United States, Italy and Spain contributed samples from acute and convalescent COVID-19.

Some clones are missing from TCRdb's copy, which holds only in-frame ones; the method was immunoSEQ multiplex PCR. The sample consists of around 190,000 clones, roughly four fifths of them appearing once. Participant-reported clinical history was the basis for cohort assignment. The sequence was obtained from a man aged 35 to 55 who had recovered from COVID-19. The specimen was PBMCs or T cells enriched from blood (not recorded which).

The CDR3 DNA sequence: TGTGCCAGCAGCGTAGCTGTAGGGGGTAGGGGGGAGACCCAGTACTTC. It is translated as CASSVAVGGRGETQYF. This sequence joins TRBV9 and TRBJ2-5; TRBD1 might be the D (6 bases). V lost 0 bases and J lost 5, with 17 bases in between. This CDR3 contains 16 residues. Germline V gene lookup returns CDR1 SGDLS and CDR2 YYNGEE.